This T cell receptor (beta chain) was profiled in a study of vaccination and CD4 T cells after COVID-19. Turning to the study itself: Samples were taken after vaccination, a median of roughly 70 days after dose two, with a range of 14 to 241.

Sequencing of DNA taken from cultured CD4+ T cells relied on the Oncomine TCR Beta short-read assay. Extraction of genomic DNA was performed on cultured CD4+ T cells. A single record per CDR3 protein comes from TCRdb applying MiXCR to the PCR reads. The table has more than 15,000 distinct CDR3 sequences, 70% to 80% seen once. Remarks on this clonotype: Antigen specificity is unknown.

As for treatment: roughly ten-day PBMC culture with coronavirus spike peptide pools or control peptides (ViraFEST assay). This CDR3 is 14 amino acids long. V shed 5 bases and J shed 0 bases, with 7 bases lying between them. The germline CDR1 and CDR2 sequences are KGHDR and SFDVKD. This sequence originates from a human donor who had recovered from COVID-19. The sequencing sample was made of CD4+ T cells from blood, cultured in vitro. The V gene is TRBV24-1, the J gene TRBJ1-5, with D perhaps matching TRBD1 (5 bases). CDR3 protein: CATSGQGSNQPQHF. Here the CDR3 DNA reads TGTGCCACCAGTGGGCAGGGTAGCAATCAGCCCCAGCATTTT.